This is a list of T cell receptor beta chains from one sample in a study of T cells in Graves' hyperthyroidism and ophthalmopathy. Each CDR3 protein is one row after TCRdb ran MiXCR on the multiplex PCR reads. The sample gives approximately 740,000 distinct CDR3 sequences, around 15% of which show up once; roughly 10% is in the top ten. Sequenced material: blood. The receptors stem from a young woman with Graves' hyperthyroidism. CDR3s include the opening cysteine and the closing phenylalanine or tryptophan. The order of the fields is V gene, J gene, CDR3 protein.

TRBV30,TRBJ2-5,CAWSSGTQYF
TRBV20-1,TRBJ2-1,CSAPWGGSPYNEQFF
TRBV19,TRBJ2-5,CASLDRVRETQYF
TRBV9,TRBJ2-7,CASSVGGNDEQYF
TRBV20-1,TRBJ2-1,CSARDSAGGSYNEQFF
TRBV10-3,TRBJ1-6,CASRPSEGRGSPLHF
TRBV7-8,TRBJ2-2,CASSSRSGTSTGELFF
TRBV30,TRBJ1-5,CAWGTQGAGQPQHF
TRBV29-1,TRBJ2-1,CSVGLFLSQERYGNEQFF
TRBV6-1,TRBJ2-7,CASQGTSLGYEQYF
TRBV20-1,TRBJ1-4,CSATGGGEKLFF
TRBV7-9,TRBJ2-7,CTSSLAKKGVEQYF
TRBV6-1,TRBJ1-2,CASSLSPQQFNYGYTF
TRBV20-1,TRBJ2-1,CSVRLADYNEQFF
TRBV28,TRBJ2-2,CASSFPHDSLPRELFF
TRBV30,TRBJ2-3,CAAASSEGPDTQYF
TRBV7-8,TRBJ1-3,CASSLDQAHINTIYF
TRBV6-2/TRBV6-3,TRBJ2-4,CASGKQGGNIQYF
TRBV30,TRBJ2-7,CAWMERDGRYEQYF
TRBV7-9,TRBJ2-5,CASSEDSLTQETQYF
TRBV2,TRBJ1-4,CASSYAGTDNYEKLFF
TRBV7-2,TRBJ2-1,CASSWSYQGETVDEQFF
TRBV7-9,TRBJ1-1,CASSLAPTPQADNTEAFF
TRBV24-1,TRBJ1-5,CATSDSSRTGGMQPQHF
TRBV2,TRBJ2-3,CASSGRLVTDTQYF
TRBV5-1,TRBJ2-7,CASSSRDRGLSEQYF
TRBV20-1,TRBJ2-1,CSARPRNEQFF
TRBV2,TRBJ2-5,CASSDEGLETQYF
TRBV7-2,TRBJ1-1,CASSFGTVEAFF
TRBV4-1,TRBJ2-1,CASSQPRLAPRDNEQFF
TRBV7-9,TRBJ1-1,CASTRLWTEAFF
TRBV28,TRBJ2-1,CASSPAGTGGYTKFF
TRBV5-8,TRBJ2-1,CASSFHVGQWFF
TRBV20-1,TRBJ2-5,CSARVGGSQETQYF
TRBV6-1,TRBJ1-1,CASRVQANTEAFF
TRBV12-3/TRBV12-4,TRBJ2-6,CASTYAVSFGANVLTF
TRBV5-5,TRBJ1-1,CASSLVSPALEAFF
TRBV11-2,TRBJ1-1,CASSLHLNTEAFF
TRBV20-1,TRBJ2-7,CSATPGQGANEQYF
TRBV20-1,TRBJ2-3,CSARIPGGRDTQYF
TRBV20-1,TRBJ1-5,CSAYGQSGPQHF
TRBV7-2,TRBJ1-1,CASSLTFTGGLIEAFF
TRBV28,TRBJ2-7,CASSFKAGQIRVSYEQYF